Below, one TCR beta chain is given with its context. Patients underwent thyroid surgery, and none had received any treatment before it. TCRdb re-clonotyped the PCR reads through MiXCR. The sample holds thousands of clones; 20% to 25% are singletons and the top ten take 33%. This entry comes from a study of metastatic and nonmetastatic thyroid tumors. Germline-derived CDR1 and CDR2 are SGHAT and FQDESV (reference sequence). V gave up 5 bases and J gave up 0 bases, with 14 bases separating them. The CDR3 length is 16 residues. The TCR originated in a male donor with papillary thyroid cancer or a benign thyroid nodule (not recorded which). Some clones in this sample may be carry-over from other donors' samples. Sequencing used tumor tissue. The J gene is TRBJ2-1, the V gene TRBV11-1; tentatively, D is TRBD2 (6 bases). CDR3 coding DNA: TGTGCCAGCAGCCCTCCTGGGGGGAGCTCCTACAATGAGCAGTTCTTC. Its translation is CASSPPGGSSYNEQFF.